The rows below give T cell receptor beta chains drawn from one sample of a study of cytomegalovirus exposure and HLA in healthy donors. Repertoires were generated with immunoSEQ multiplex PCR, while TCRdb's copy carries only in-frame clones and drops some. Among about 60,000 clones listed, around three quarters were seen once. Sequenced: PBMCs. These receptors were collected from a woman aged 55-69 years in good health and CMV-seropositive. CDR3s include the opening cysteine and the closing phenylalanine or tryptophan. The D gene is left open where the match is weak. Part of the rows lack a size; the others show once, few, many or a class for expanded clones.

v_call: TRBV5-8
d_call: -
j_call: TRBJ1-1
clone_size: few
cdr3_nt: TGTGCCAGCAGCTTGTTACGGGGGAACACTGAAGCTTTCTTT
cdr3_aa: CASSLLRGNTEAFF

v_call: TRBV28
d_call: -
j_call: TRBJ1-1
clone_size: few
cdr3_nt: TGTGCCAGCGGACAGCTGAACACTGAAGCTTTCTTT
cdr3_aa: CASGQLNTEAFF

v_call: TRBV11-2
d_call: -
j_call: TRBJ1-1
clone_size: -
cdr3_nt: TGTGCCAGCAGCGTCGGTTCCAACACTGAAGCTTTCTTT
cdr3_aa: CASSVGSNTEAFF

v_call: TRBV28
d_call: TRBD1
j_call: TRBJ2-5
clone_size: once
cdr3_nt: TGTGCCAGCAGCTGGACAGGGGAGGAGACCCAGTACTTC
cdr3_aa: CASSWTGEETQYF

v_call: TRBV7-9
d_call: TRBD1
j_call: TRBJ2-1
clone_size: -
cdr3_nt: TGTTCCTGCAAAGGGACAGCCTCCTACAATGAGCAGTTCTTC
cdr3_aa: CSCKGTASYNEQFF

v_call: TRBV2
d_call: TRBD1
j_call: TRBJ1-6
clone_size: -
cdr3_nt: TGTGCCAGCACATCCACAGGGGGCGATAATTCACCCCTCCACTTT
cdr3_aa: CASTSTGGDNSPLHF

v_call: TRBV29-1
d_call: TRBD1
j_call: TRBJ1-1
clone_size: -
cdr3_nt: TGCAGCGTTGAAGAGGGGACAGCGAACACTGAAGCTTTCTTT
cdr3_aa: CSVEEGTANTEAFF

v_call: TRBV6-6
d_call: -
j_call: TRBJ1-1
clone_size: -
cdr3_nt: TGTGCCAGCGAGAGGGCGGACACTGAAGCTTTCTTT
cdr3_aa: CASERADTEAFF

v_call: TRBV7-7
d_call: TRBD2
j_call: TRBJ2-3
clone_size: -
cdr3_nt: TGTGCTAGCAGCTTGGGCGGGGGGCCGCAGTATTTT
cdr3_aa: CASSLGGGPQYF

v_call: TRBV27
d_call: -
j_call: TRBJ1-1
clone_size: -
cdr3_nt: TGTGCCAGCAATTGGGCGCGAAGTTACACTGAAGCTTTCTTT
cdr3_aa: CASNWARSYTEAFF

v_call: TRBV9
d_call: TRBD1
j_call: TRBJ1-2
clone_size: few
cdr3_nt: TGTGCCAGCAGCCCGGGGGACAGCAACTATGGCTACACCTTC
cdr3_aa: CASSPGDSNYGYTF

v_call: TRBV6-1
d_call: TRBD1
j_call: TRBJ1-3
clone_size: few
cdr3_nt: TGTGCCACAGGGGGCCAGGTGAATGGAAACACCATATATTTT
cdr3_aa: CATGGQVNGNTIYF

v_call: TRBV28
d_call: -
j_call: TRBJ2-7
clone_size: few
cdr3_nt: TGTGCCAGCAGCCGAGGGGGCTCCTACGAGCAGTACTTC
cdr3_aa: CASSRGGSYEQYF

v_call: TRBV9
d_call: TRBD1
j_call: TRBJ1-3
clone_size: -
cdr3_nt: TGTGCCAGCAGCGTAGGACAGGGAACGTCTGGAAACACCATATATTTT
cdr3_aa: CASSVGQGTSGNTIYF

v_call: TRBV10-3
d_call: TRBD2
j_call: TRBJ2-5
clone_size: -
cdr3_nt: TGTGCCATCAGTGATCCAGCGGGGGGGAGGGAGACCCAGTACTTC
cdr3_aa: CAISDPAGGRETQYF

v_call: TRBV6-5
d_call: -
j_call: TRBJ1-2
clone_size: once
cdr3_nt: TGTGCCAGCAGTTACTCGAGGGCCCTCGGGGATGGCTACACCTTC
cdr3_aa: CASSYSRALGDGYTF

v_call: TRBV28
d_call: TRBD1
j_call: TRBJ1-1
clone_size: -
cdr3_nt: TGTGCCAGCAGTGCCCCACAGGGGAGAGTTTTTGAAGCTTTCTTT
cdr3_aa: CASSAPQGRVFEAFF

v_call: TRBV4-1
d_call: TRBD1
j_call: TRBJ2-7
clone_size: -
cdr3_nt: TGCGCCAGCAGCCGGAGCGCTGACAGGGCCTACGAGCAGTACTTC
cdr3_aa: CASSRSADRAYEQYF

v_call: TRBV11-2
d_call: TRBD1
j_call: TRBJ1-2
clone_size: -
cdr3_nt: TGTGCCAGCAGCCCAGGGACAGGCACCAACTATGGCTACACCTTC
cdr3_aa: CASSPGTGTNYGYTF

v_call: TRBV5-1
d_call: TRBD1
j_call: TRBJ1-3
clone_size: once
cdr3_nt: TGCGCCAGCAGCTTGATTGGGACAGGGGTTTCAGGAAACACCATATATTTT
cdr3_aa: CASSLIGTGVSGNTIYF

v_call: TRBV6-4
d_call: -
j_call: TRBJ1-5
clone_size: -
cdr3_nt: TGTGCCAGCAGTATACAGGGTCAGCCCCAGCATTTT
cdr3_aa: CASSIQGQPQHF

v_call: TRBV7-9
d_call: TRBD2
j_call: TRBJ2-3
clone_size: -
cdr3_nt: TGTTCCAGCAGCAGTCTTCTAGCGGGGGGAGCAGATACGCAGTATTTT
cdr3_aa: CSSSSLLAGGADTQYF

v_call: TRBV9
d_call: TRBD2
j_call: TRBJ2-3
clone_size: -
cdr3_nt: TGTGCCAGCAGCGTAGGCCGACTAGCGGGGGACCCAGATACGCAGTATTTT
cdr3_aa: CASSVGRLAGDPDTQYF

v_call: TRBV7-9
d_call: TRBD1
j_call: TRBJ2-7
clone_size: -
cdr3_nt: TGTTCCAGCAGCCCCCAACGCGGGACAGGTCGTCCCTACGAGCAGTACTTC
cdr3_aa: CSSSPQRGTGRPYEQYF

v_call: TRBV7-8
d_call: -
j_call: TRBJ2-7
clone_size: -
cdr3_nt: TGTGCCAGCAGCTCCCCTGCGGGCCCTCCCGTCTACGAGCAGTACTTC
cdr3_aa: CASSSPAGPPVYEQYF

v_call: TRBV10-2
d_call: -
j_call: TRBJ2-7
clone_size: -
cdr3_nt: TGCGCCAGCAGAGCCGGGATCTCCTACGAGCAGTACTTC
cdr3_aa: CASRAGISYEQYF

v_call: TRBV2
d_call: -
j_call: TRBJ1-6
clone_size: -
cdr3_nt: TGTGCCAGCAGGTCAGAGGGTAGTTCACCCCTCCACTTT
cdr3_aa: CASRSEGSSPLHF

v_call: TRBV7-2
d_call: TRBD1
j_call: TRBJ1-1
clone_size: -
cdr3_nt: TGTGCCAGCAGCCCCGGACAGGGTTTTAGCGCTAATGAAGCTTTCTTT
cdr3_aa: CASSPGQGFSANEAFF

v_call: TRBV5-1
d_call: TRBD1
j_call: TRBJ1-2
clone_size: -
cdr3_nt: TGCGCCAGCAGCCCGGGCGGTAACAGGGGAGAGCATGGCTACACCTTC
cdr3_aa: CASSPGGNRGEHGYTF

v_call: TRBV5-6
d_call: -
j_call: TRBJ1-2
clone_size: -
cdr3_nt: TGTGCCAGCAGCTTGGACGGAGTGCACACCTTC
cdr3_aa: CASSLDGVHTF

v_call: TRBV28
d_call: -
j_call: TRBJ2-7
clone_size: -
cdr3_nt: TGTGCCAGCAGTTCGAGGGTCCCCCCTTACGAGCAGTACTTC
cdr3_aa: CASSSRVPPYEQYF

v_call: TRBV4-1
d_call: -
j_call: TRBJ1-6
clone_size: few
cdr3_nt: TGCGCCAGCAGCCAAGGTCGGGACATGAATAATTCACCCCTCCACTTT
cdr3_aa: CASSQGRDMNNSPLHF

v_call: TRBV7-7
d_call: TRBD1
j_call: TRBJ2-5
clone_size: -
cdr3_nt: TGTGCTAGCAGTTTACAGGGGACCCAAGAGACCCAGTACTTC
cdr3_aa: CASSLQGTQETQYF

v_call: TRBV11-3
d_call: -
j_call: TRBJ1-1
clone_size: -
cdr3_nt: TGTGCCAGCAGCTTCTCTAGCGGGAACACTGAAGCTTTCTTT
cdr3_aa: CASSFSSGNTEAFF

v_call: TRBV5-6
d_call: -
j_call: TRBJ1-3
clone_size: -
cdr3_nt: TGTGCCAGCAGGCCAGTTTCTGGAAACACCATATATTTT
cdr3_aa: CASRPVSGNTIYF

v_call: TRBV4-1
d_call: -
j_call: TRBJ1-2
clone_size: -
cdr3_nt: TGCGCCAGCAGCCAAGAATCCAGGCAGTGGGGCTACACCTTC
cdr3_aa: CASSQESRQWGYTF

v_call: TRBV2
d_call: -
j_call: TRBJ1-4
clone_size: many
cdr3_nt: TGTGCCAGCAGTGATATGGCAGATCGCGAAAAACTGTTTTTT
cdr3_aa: CASSDMADREKLFF

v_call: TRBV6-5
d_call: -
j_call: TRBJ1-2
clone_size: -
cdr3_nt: TGTGCCAGCAGTTACGGGGAGTTTTATGGCTACACCTTC
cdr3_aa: CASSYGEFYGYTF

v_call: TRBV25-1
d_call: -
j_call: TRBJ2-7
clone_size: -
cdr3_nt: TGTGCCAGCAGTGAATATATTTCAGGTAAAGGGGGCGAGCAGTACTTC
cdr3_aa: CASSEYISGKGGEQYF

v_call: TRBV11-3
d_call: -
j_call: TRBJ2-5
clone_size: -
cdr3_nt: TGTGCCAGCAGCTTAGAGCTAAGTGAGACCCAGTACTTC
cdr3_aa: CASSLELSETQYF

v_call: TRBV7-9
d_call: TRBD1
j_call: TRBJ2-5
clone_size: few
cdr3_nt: TGTGCCAGCAGCTTAGCTGGCTGGGGACAGAGCCAAGAGACCCAGTACTTC
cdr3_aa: CASSLAGWGQSQETQYF

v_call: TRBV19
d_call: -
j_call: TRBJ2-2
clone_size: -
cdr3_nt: TGTGCCAGTAGTACAGGGGTCACCGGGGAGCTGTTTTTT
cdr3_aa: CASSTGVTGELFF

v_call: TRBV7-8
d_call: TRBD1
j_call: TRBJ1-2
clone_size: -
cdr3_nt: TGTGCCAGCAGCATCACAGGGGGCGCAGCCTACACCTTC
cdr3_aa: CASSITGGAAYTF

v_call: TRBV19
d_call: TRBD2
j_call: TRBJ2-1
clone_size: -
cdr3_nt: TGTGCCAGTAGTATCCCTCTTGGCGGGGGGCTCTACAATGAGCAGTTCTTC
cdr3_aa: CASSIPLGGGLYNEQFF

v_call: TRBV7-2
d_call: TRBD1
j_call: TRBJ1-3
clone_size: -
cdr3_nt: TGTGCCAGCAGCCTCGGACAGGGCGTGAGCTCTGGAAACACCATATATTTT
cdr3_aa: CASSLGQGVSSGNTIYF

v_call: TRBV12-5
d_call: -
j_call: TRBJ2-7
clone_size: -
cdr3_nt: TGTGCTAGTGCTACCCCCTACGAGCAGTACTTC
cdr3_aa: CASATPYEQYF

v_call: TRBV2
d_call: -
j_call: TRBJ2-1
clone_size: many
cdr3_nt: TGTGCCAGCAGTGACGTAGCTATGGGTGAGCAGTTCTTC
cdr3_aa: CASSDVAMGEQFF

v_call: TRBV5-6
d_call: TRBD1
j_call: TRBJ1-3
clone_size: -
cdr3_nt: TGTGCCAGCAGCCCCGGACAGGCTGGAAACACCATATATTTT
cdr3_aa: CASSPGQAGNTIYF

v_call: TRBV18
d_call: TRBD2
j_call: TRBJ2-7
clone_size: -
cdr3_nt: TGTGCCAGCTCACCCCCGGGAAGCGGGGGCTACGAGCAGTACTTC
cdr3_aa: CASSPPGSGGYEQYF

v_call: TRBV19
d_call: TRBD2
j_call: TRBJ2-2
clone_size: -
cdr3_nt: TGTGCCAGTAGGCGGACCGGGGGGAGGACCGGGGAGCTGTTTTTT
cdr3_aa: CASRRTGGRTGELFF

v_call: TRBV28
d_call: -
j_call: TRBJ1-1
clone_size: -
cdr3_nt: TGTGCCAGCAGGGACGCCGCCGGGCGGGACACTGAAGCTTTCTTT
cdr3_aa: CASRDAAGRDTEAFF

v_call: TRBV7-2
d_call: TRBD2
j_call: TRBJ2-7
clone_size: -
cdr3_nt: TGTGCCAGCAGTTTAGGGACTAGCGGGAACTCCTACGAGCAGTACTTC
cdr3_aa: CASSLGTSGNSYEQYF

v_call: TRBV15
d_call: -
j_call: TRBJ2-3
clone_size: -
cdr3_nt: TGTGCCACCAGCAGAGTCGGGGGGCTGAGCCGTCCAGATACGCAGTATTTT
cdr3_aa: CATSRVGGLSRPDTQYF